This TCR beta chain was observed in a study of cytomegalovirus exposure and HLA in healthy donors. The germline gives CDR1 MNHNS, CDR2 SASEGT. The CDR3 is 16 amino acids. V lost 2 bases and J 3 bases, leaving 16 bases between the germline ends. PCR used 60 Vbeta primers and 13 Jbeta primers. Only in-frame clones appear in the TCRdb table, and some are missing; sequencing was by immunoSEQ multiplex PCR. The sample totals more than 85,000 clones; its top ten clones hold roughly 6%. The TCR originated in a girl aged 10-17 years in good health and CMV-seropositive. The V and J genes are TRBV6-1 and TRBJ1-1, with D possibly TRBD1 on 5 matching bases. Sequencing was performed on PBMCs. The CDR3 loop reads CASSESWGGRDTEAFF. CDR3 coding DNA: TGTGCCAGCAGTGAATCCTGGGGGGGAAGGGACACTGAAGCTTTCTTT.